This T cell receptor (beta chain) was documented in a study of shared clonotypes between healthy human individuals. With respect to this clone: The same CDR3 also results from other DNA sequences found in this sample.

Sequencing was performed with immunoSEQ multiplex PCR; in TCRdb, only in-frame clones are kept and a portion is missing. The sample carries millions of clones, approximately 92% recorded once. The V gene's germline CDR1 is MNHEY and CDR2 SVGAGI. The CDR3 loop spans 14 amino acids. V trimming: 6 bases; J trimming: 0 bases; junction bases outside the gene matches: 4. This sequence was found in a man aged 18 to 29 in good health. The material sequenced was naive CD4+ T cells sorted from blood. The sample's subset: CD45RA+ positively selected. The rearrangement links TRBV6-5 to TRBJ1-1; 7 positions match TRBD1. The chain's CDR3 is CASSRGQLNTEAFF. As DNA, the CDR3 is TGTGCCAGCAGCCGGGGACAGTTGAACACTGAAGCTTTCTTT.